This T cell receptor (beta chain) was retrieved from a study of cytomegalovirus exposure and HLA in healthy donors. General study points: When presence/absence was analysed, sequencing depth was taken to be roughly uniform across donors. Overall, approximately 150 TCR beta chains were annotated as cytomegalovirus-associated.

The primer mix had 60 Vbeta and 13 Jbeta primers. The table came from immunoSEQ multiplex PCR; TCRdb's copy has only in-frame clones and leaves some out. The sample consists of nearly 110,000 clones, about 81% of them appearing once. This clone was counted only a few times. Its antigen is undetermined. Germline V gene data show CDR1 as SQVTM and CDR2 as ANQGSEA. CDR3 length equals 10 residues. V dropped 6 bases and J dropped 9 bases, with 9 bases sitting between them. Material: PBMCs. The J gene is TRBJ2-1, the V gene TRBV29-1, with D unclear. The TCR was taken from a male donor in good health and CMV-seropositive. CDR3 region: CSVGSVEQFF. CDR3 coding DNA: TGCAGCGTCGGAAGCGTTGAGCAGTTCTTC.